Listed below are T cell receptor beta chains from one sample, sequenced in a study of control samples from healthy donors and cancer patients. Only in-frame clones appear in the TCRdb table, and some are missing; sequencing was by immunoSEQ multiplex PCR. The sample records some 120,000 clones, 70% to 90% being singletons. Sequencing used blood. These receptors were taken from a woman between 65 and 79 years old in good health. Each CDR3 is given with its conserved first and last residue. The D gene is left open where the match is weak. Expanded clones get a size class; other rows say once, few or many, or leave the size out.

V gene: TRBV7-9; clone size: NA; CDR3 length: 13; J gene: TRBJ1-5; D gene: NA; CDR3 protein: CASSFGQNQPQHF; CDR3 DNA: TGTGCCAGCAGCTTTGGACAGAATCAGCCCCAGCATTTT
V gene: TRBV12-3/TRBV12-4; clone size: NA; CDR3 length: 13; J gene: TRBJ2-2; D gene: NA; CDR3 protein: CASRIRHAGELFF; CDR3 DNA: TGTGCCAGCCGAATTCGTCACGCCGGGGAGCTGTTTTTT
V gene: TRBV28; clone size: NA; CDR3 length: 14; J gene: TRBJ1-4; D gene: NA; CDR3 protein: CASSLRPTNEKLFF; CDR3 DNA: TGTGCCAGCAGTTTACGGCCAACTAATGAAAAACTGTTTTTT
V gene: TRBV12-3/TRBV12-4; clone size: once; CDR3 length: 13; J gene: TRBJ2-1; D gene: NA; CDR3 protein: CASSLKGYNEQFF; CDR3 DNA: TGTGCCAGCAGTTTAAAGGGATACAATGAGCAGTTCTTC
V gene: TRBV7-2; clone size: NA; CDR3 length: 16; J gene: TRBJ2-1; D gene: NA; CDR3 protein: CASSLAGALRYNEQFF; CDR3 DNA: TGTGCCAGCAGCTTAGCCGGGGCCCTACGGTACAATGAGCAGTTCTTC
V gene: TRBV5-6; clone size: NA; CDR3 length: 16; J gene: TRBJ1-4; D gene: NA; CDR3 protein: CASSLLQGGWSEKLFF; CDR3 DNA: TGTGCCAGCAGCTTGTTACAGGGAGGGTGGAGCGAAAAACTGTTTTTT
V gene: TRBV11-2; clone size: NA; CDR3 length: 16; J gene: TRBJ1-6; D gene: NA; CDR3 protein: CASSSPRGSYNSPLHF; CDR3 DNA: TGTGCCAGCAGCTCCCCCCGGGGCTCCTATAATTCACCCCTCCACTTT
V gene: TRBV7-3; clone size: NA; CDR3 length: 18; J gene: TRBJ2-6; D gene: NA; CDR3 protein: CASSRAGQRLGGANVLTF; CDR3 DNA: TGTGCCAGCAGCCGAGCGGGCCAGCGATTAGGTGGGGCCAACGTCCTGACTTTC
V gene: TRBV5-6; clone size: NA; CDR3 length: 15; J gene: TRBJ2-6; D gene: NA; CDR3 protein: CASSSHYSGANVLTF; CDR3 DNA: TGTGCCAGCAGCTCTCACTACTCTGGGGCCAACGTCCTGACTTTC
V gene: TRBV5-1; clone size: few; CDR3 length: 14; J gene: TRBJ2-2; D gene: TRBD2; CDR3 protein: CASGRGEPTGELFF; CDR3 DNA: TGCGCCAGCGGTCGGGGGGAGCCCACCGGGGAGCTGTTTTTT
V gene: TRBV7-9; clone size: few; CDR3 length: 15; J gene: TRBJ2-1; D gene: TRBD1; CDR3 protein: CASSIPGTGYNEQFF; CDR3 DNA: TGTGCCAGCAGCATCCCCGGGACAGGATACAATGAGCAGTTCTTC
V gene: TRBV3-1/TRBV3-2; clone size: NA; CDR3 length: 12; J gene: TRBJ1-5; D gene: TRBD1; CDR3 protein: CAAGQLNQPQHF; CDR3 DNA: TGTGCCGCGGGACAGCTAAATCAGCCCCAGCATTTT
V gene: TRBV9; clone size: NA; CDR3 length: 15; J gene: TRBJ2-7; D gene: TRBD1; CDR3 protein: CASSRGTGRIYEQYF; CDR3 DNA: TGTGCCAGCAGCAGAGGGACAGGGCGGATCTACGAGCAGTACTTC
V gene: TRBV6-5; clone size: NA; CDR3 length: 14; J gene: TRBJ2-1; D gene: TRBD1; CDR3 protein: CASRAGDSYNEQFF; CDR3 DNA: TGTGCCAGCAGGGCCGGGGACAGCTACAATGAGCAGTTCTTC
V gene: TRBV6-5; clone size: NA; CDR3 length: 13; J gene: TRBJ1-6; D gene: NA; CDR3 protein: CASSRAVNSPLHF; CDR3 DNA: TGTGCCAGCAGCCGGGCCGTTAATTCACCCCTCCACTTT
V gene: TRBV3-1/TRBV3-2; clone size: NA; CDR3 length: 14; J gene: TRBJ2-7; D gene: TRBD1; CDR3 protein: CASSLRDRGAEQYF; CDR3 DNA: TGTGCCAGCAGCCTAAGAGACAGGGGAGCCGAGCAGTACTTC
V gene: TRBV19; clone size: NA; CDR3 length: 15; J gene: TRBJ2-5; D gene: NA; CDR3 protein: CASSISQARSETQYF; CDR3 DNA: TGTGCCAGTAGTATCAGCCAGGCCCGGTCAGAGACCCAGTACTTC
V gene: TRBV11-2; clone size: NA; CDR3 length: 14; J gene: TRBJ1-1; D gene: NA; CDR3 protein: CASSPEGPRFEAFF; CDR3 DNA: TGTGCCAGCAGCCCAGAGGGCCCGAGGTTTGAAGCTTTCTTT
V gene: TRBV7-3; clone size: once; CDR3 length: 14; J gene: TRBJ2-1; D gene: TRBD1; CDR3 protein: CASSQLGQGYEQFF; CDR3 DNA: TGTGCCAGCAGCCAACTAGGACAGGGATATGAGCAGTTCTTC
V gene: TRBV5-1; clone size: few; CDR3 length: 13; J gene: TRBJ1-1; D gene: NA; CDR3 protein: CASSLTVDTEAFF; CDR3 DNA: TGCGCCAGCAGCCTGACAGTTGACACTGAAGCTTTCTTT
V gene: TRBV29-1; clone size: NA; CDR3 length: 12; J gene: TRBJ2-3; D gene: NA; CDR3 protein: CSVEASTDTQYF; CDR3 DNA: TGCAGCGTTGAGGCCAGCACAGATACGCAGTATTTT
V gene: TRBV11-3; clone size: NA; CDR3 length: 14; J gene: TRBJ1-3; D gene: NA; CDR3 protein: CASSKGSSGNTIYF; CDR3 DNA: TGTGCCAGCAGCAAAGGGTCGTCTGGAAACACCATATATTTT
V gene: TRBV4-1; clone size: NA; CDR3 length: 15; J gene: TRBJ2-1; D gene: NA; CDR3 protein: CASSQDGAGPNEQFF; CDR3 DNA: TGCGCCAGCAGCCAAGACGGAGCGGGCCCCAATGAGCAGTTCTTC
V gene: TRBV29-1; clone size: NA; CDR3 length: 16; J gene: TRBJ2-7; D gene: NA; CDR3 protein: CSVAGEISTDTYEQYF; CDR3 DNA: TGCAGCGTTGCTGGGGAGATATCAACTGACACCTACGAGCAGTACTTC
V gene: TRBV3-1/TRBV3-2; clone size: few; CDR3 length: 18; J gene: TRBJ2-5; D gene: TRBD2; CDR3 protein: CASSQGSTSGGAYETQYF; CDR3 DNA: TGTGCCAGCAGCCAAGGGTCCACTAGCGGGGGGGCCTATGAGACCCAGTACTTC
V gene: TRBV3-1/TRBV3-2; clone size: NA; CDR3 length: 18; J gene: TRBJ1-1; D gene: TRBD1; CDR3 protein: CASSQAGGTGSLNTEAFF; CDR3 DNA: TGTGCCAGCAGCCAAGCCGGGGGGACAGGTTCCCTGAACACTGAAGCTTTCTTT
V gene: TRBV19; clone size: NA; CDR3 length: 14; J gene: TRBJ1-2; D gene: TRBD1; CDR3 protein: CASSMGGQGYGYTF; CDR3 DNA: TGTGCCAGTAGTATGGGGGGACAGGGCTACGGCTACACCTTC
V gene: TRBV11-1; clone size: NA; CDR3 length: 14; J gene: TRBJ1-2; D gene: NA; CDR3 protein: CASSLAPGIYGYTF; CDR3 DNA: TGTGCCAGCAGCTTAGCGCCGGGGATCTATGGCTACACCTTC
V gene: TRBV4-2; clone size: NA; CDR3 length: 16; J gene: TRBJ1-2; D gene: NA; CDR3 protein: CASSQVGTFKLGGYTF; CDR3 DNA: TGTGCCAGCAGCCAAGTCGGAACATTTAAGTTGGGTGGCTACACCTTC
V gene: TRBV7-9; clone size: NA; CDR3 length: 13; J gene: TRBJ1-1; D gene: NA; CDR3 protein: CASSLAGSNEAFF; CDR3 DNA: TGTGCCAGCAGCCTAGCGGGTAGCAATGAAGCTTTCTTT
V gene: TRBV10-3; clone size: NA; CDR3 length: 14; J gene: TRBJ1-2; D gene: NA; CDR3 protein: CAISEHGTNYGYTF; CDR3 DNA: TGTGCCATCAGTGAACACGGAACTAACTATGGCTACACCTTC
V gene: TRBV7-2; clone size: NA; CDR3 length: 14; J gene: TRBJ1-6; D gene: NA; CDR3 protein: CASSLGQVNSPLHF; CDR3 DNA: TGTGCCAGCAGCTTAGGACAGGTGAATTCACCCCTCCACTTT
V gene: TRBV19; clone size: NA; CDR3 length: 15; J gene: TRBJ2-1; D gene: TRBD1; CDR3 protein: CASSIAGGPYNEQFF; CDR3 DNA: TGTGCCAGTAGTATCGCAGGGGGCCCATACAATGAGCAGTTCTTC